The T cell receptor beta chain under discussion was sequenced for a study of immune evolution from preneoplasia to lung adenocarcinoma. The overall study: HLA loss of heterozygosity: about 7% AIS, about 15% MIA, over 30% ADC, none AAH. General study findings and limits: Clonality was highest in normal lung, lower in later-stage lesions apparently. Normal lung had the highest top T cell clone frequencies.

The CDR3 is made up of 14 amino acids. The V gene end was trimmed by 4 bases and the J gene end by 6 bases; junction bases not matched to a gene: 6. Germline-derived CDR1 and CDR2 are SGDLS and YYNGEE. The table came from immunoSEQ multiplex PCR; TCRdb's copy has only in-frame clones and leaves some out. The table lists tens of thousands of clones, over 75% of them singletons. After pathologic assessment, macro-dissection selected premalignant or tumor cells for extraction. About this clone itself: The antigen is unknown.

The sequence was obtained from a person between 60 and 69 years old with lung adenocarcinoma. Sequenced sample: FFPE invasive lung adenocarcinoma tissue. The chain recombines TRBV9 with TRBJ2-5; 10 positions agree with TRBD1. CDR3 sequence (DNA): TGTGCCAGCAGCTCCGGGACAGGGGTACAGACCCAGTACTTC. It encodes CASSSGTGVQTQYF. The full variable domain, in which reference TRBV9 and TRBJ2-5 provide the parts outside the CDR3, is DSGVTQTPKHLITATGQRVTLRCSPRSGDLSVYWYQQSLDQGLQFLIQYYNGEERAKGNILERFSAQQFPDLHSELNLSSLELGDSALYFCASSSGTGVQTQYFGPGTRLLVL.